The entry that follows covers one T cell receptor beta chain sequence. What it binds is not known. The sample comes from a study of beta chain features in type 1 diabetes. Overall study results and limits: Type 1 diabetes patients showed a moderate but significant shortening of TCRB CDR3s in all four CD4+ subsets.

What was sequenced were expressed TCRB transcripts, since all of the isolated RNA had been reverse transcribed. The protocol was immunoSEQ multiplex PCR, while the TCRdb copy is restricted to in-frame clones and leaves out a portion. The data hold some 330,000 clones, with approximately 11% observed a single time. Germline CDR1 reads SGHTA; CDR2 reads FQGNSA. The CDR3 length is 16 residues. V shed 4 bases and J shed 0 bases, with 13 bases lying between them. Blood was collected once per donor into heparin, averaging roughly 120 mL. V and J are TRBV7-2 and TRBJ2-4, with D hard to call. Sequenced input: naive CD4+ T cells from blood. This TCR derives from a woman in her 30s in good health. CDR3 DNA sequence: TGTGCCAGCAGCTCCCCCAACTTACTAGCCAAAAACATTCAGTACTTC. Its translation is CASSSPNLLAKNIQYF.